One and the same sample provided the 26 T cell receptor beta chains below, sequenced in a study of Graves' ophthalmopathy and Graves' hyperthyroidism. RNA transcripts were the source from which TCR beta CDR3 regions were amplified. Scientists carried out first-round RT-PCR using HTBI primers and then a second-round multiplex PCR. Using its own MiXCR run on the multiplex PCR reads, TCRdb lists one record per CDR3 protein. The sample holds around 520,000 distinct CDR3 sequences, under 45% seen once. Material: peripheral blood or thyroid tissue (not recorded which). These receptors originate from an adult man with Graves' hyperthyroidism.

The CDR3 DNA reads as TGTGCCACGCCTGGAGCGGGAGAAACCGGGGAGCTGTTTTTT. Translation gives CATPGAGETGELFF. V gene TRBV7-9 combines with J gene TRBJ2-2; 8 bases line up with TRBD2. With V trimmed by 10 bases and J by 5 bases, 9 bases remained unmatched. CDR1 is SEHNR and CDR2 is FQNEAQ in the germline V gene (reference sequence). The CDR3 contains 14 residues.

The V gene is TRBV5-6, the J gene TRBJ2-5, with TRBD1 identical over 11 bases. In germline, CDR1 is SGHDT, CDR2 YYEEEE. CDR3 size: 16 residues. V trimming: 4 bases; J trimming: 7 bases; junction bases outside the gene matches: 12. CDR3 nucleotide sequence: TGTGCCAGCAGCCCTTGGACAGGGGGCCGAACTGTGACCCAGTACTTC. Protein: CASSPWTGGRTVTQYF.

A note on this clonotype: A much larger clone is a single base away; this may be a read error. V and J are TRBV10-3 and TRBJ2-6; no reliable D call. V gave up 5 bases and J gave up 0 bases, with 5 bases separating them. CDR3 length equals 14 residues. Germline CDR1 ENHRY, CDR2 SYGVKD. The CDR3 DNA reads TGTGCCATCAGTCGCAACTCTGGGGCCAACGTCCTGACTTTC. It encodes CAISRNSGANVLTF.

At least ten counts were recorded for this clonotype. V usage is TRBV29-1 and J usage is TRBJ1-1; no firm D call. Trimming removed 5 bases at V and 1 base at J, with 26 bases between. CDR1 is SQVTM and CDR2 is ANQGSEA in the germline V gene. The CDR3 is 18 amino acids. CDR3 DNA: TGCAGCGTTAGGTTTTCGCGACACCACCAGACCGCGAACACTGAAGCTTTCTTT. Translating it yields CSVRFSRHHQTANTEAFF.

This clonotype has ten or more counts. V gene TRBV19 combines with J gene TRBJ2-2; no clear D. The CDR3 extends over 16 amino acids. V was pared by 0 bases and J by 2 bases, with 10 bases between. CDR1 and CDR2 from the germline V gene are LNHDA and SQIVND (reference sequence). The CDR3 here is CASSIDRAVNTGELFF. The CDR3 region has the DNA TGTGCCAGTAGTATAGATCGGGCGGTCAACACCGGGGAGCTGTTTTTT.

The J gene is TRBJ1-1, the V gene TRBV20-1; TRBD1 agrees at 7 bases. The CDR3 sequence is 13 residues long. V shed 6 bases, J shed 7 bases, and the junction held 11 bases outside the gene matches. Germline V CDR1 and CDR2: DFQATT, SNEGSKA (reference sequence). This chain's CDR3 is CSAPGTDSVEAFF. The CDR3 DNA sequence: TGCAGTGCACCTGGGACAGATTCAGTTGAAGCTTTCTTT.

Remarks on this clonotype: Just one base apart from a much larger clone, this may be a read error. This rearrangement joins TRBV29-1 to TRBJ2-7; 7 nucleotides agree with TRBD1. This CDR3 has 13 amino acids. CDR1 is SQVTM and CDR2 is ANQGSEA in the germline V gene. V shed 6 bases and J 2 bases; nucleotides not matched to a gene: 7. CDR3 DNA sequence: TGCAGCGTGGACAGGACAGAAGCCTACGAGCAGTACTTC. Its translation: CSVDRTEAYEQYF.

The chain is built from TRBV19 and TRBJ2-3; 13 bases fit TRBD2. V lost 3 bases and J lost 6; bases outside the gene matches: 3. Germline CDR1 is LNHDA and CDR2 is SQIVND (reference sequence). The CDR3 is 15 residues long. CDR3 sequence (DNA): TGTGCCAGTAGTATGGGACTAGCGGGGACGGATACGCAGTATTTT. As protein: CASSMGLAGTDTQYF.

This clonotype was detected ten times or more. DNA for the CDR3: TGCAGTGCTAGAGGCGAAGATAGGGGGTTTAGCAATCAGCCCCAGCATTTT. Protein: CSARGEDRGFSNQPQHF. This chain joins TRBV20-1 and TRBJ1-5, with TRBD1 as a possible D gene (6 bases). From germline, CDR1 is DFQATT and CDR2 SNEGSKA (reference sequence). V was clipped by 1 base and J by 0 bases, with 16 bases between them. The CDR3 sequence is 17 residues long.

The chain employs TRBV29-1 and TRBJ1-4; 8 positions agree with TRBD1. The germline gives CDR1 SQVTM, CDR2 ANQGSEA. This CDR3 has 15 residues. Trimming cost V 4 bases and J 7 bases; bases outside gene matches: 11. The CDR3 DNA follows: TGCAGCGTTGTATCAGGGGGCTACGGAAGTGAAAAACTGTTTTTT. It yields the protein CSVVSGGYGSEKLFF.

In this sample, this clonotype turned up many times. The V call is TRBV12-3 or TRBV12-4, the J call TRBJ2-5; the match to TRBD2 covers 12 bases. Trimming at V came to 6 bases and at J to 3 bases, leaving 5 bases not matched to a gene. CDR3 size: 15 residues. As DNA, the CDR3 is TGTGCCAGCAGCCACTGGACTAGCGGGGAAGAGACCCAGTACTTC. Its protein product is CASSHWTSGEETQYF.

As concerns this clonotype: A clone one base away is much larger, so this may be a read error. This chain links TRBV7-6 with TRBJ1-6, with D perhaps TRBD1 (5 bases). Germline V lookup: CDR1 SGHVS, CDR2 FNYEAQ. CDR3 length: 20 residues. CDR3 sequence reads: CASSFAIGTPFFEGNSLLHF. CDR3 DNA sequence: TGTGCCAGCAGCTTTGCAATCGGGACTCCATTTTTCGAGGGGAATTCACTCCTCCACTTT.

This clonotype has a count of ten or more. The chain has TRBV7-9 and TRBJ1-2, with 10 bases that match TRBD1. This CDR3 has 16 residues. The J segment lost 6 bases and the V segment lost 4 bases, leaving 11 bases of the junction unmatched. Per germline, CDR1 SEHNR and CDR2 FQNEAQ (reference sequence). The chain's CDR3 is CASSSSGQGRTHGYTF. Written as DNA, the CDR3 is TGTGCCAGCAGCTCCTCGGGACAGGGGCGGACGCATGGCTACACCTTC.

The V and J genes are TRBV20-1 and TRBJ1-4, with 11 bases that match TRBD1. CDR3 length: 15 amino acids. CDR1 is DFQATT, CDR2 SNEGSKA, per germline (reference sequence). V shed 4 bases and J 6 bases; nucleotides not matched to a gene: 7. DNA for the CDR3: TGCAGTGCTACCCGGGACAGGGGGGCAGATGAAAAACTGTTTTTT. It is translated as CSATRDRGADEKLFF.

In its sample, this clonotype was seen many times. In DNA, the CDR3 is TGCGCCAGCAGCTCCGTTAGCGGGGAGAACACCGGGGAGCTGTTTTTT. Translated: CASSSVSGENTGELFF. The chain joins TRBV5-1 to TRBJ2-2; TRBD2 matches at 8 bases. V lost 3 bases to trimming and J lost 1 base; unmatched junction nucleotides: 5. This CDR3 has 16 residues. The germline V gene has CDR1 SGHRS and CDR2 YFSETQ.

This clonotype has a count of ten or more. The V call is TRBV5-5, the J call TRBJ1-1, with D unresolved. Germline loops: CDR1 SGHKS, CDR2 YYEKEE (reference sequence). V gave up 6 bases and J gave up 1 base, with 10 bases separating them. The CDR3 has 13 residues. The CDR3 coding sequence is TGTGCCAGCAACTTCCAGTCGAACACTGAAGCTTTCTTT. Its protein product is CASNFQSNTEAFF.

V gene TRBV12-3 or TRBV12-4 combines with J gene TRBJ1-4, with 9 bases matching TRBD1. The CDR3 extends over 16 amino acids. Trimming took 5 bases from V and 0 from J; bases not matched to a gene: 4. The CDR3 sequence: CASSRTGVATNEKLFF. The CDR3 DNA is TGTGCCAGCAGTCGGACAGGGGTGGCAACTAATGAAAAACTGTTTTTT.

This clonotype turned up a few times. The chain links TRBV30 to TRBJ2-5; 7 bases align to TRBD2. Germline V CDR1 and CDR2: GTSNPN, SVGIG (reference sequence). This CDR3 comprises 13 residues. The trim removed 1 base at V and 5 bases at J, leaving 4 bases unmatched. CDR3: CAWSAEGGETQYF. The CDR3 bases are TGTGCCTGGAGTGCGGAGGGAGGGGAGACCCAGTACTTC.

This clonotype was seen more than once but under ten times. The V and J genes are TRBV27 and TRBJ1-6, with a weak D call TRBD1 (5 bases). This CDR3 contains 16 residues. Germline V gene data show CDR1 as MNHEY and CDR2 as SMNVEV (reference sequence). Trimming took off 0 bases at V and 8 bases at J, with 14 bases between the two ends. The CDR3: CASSLSRGRPDSPLHF. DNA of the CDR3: TGTGCCAGCAGTTTATCCCGGGGCCGACCTGATTCACCCCTCCACTTT.

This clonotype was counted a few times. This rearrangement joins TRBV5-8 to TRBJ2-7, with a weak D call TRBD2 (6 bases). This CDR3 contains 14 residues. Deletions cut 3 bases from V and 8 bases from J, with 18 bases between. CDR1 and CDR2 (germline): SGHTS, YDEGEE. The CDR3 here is CASSSGLAAWKQYF. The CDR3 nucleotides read TGTGCCAGCAGCTCGGGACTGGCCGCCTGGAAGCAGTACTTC. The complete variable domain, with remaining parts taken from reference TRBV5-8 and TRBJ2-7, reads EAGVTQSPTHLIKTRGQQATLRCSPISGHTSVYWYQQALGLGLQFLLWYDEGEERNRGNFPPRFSGRQFPNYSSELNVNALELEDSALYLCASSSGLAAWKQYFGPGTRLTVT.

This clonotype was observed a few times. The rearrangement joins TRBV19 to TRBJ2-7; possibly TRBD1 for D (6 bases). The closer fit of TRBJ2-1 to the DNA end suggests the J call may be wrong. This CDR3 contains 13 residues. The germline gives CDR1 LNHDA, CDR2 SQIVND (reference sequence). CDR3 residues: CASSMVTGSEQFF. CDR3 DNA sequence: TGTGCCAGTAGTATGGTAACAGGGAGTGAGCAGTTCTTC.

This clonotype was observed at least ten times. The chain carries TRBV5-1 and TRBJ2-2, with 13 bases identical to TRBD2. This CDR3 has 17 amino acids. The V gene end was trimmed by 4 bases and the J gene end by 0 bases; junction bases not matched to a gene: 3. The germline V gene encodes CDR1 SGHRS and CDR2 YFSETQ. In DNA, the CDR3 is TGCGCCAGCAGCATTGGACTAGCGGGGGCGAACACCGGGGAGCTGTTTTTT. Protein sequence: CASSIGLAGANTGELFF.

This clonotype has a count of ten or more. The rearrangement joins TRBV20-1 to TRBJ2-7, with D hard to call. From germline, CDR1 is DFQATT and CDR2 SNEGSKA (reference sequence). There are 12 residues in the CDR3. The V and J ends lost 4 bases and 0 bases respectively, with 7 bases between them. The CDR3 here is CSATALSYEQYF. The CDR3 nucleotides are TGCAGTGCTACAGCCCTCTCCTACGAGCAGTACTTC.

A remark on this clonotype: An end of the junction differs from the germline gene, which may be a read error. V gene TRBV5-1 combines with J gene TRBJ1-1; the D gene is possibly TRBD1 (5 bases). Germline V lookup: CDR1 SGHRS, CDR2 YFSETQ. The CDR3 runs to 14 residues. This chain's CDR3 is CASSLAQGVAEALF. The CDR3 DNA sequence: TGCGCCAGCAGCTTGGCCCAGGGAGTGGCTGAAGCTCTCTTT.

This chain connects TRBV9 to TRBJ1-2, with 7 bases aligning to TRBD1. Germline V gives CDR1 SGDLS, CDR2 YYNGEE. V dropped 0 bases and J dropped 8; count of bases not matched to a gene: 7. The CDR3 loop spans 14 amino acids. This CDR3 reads CASSVAHRTGGYTF. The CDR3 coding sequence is TGTGCCAGCAGCGTAGCGCATCGGACAGGCGGCTACACCTTC.

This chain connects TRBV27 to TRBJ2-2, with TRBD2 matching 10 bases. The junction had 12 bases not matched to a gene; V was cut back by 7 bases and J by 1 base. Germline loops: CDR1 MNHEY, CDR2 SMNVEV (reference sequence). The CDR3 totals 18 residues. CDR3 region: CASKPTWLAGENTGELFF. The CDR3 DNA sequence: TGTGCCAGCAAACCGACATGGCTAGCGGGGGAGAACACCGGGGAGCTGTTTTTT.